This TCR beta chain is from a study of early T cells in non-severe SARS-CoV-2 infection. Across the whole study: Whole-blood bulk RNA, unsorted, was sequenced, and chains were unpaired.

On this clonotype: The antigen remains unidentified. This sequence may be a read error, since a much larger clone differs from it by one base.

Study-level findings and limits: Anti-spike CD8 responses were favored in VDJdb matching, and private and CD4 specificities were missed.

Unique molecular identifier tags were affixed to discrete cDNA molecules. TCRdb re-analysed the 5' RACE reads in MiXCR, keeping a single row per CDR3 protein. The sample yields 25,000 to 35,000 distinct CDR3 sequences, approximately 5.2% seen once. V was shortened by 3 bases and J by 1 base, with 11 bases between the two germline ends. Germline values: CDR1 SEHNR, CDR2 FQNEAQ (reference sequence). The CDR3 extends over 15 amino acids. V and J are TRBV7-9 and TRBJ2-3; D gene ambiguous. Sequenced material: whole blood. The sequence was collected from an adult who was a healthcare worker with PCR-confirmed SARS-CoV-2 infection or an uninfected control (not recorded which). The CDR3 reads CASSFLVFRTDTQYF. The CDR3 nucleotides read TGTGCCAGCAGCTTTTTGGTGTTTCGCACAGATACGCAGTATTTT.